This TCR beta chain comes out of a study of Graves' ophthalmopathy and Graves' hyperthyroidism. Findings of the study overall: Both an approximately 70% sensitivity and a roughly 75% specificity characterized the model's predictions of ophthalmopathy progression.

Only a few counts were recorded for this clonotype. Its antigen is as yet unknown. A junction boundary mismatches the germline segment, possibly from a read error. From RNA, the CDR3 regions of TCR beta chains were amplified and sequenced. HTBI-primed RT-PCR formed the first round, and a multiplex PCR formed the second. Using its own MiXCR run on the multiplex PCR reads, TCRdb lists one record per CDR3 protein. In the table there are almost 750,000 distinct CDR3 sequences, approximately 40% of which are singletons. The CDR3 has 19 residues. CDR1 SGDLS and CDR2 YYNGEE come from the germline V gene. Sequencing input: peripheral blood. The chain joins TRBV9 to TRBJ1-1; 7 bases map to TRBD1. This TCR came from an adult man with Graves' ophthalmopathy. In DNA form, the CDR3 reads TGCGCCAGCAGCTTGGACCCAGGACAGGCGGTCCTAGGGAACACTGAAGCTTTCTTT. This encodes CASSLDPGQAVLGNTEAFF. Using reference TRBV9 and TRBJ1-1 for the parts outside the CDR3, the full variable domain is DSGVTQTPKHLITATGQRVTLRCSPRSGDLSVYWYQQSLDQGLQFLIQYYNGEERAKGNILERFSAQQFPDLHSELNLSSLELGDSALYFCASSLDPGQAVLGNTEAFFGQGTRLTVV.